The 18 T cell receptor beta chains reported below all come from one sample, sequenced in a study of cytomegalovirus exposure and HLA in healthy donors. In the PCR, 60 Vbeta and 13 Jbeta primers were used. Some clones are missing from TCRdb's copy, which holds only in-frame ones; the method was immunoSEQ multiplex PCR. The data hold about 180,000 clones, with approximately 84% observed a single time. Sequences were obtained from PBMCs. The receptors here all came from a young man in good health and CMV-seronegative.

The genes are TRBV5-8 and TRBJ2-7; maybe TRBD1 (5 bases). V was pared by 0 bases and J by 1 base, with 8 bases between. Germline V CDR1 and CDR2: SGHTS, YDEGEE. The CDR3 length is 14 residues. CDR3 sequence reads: CASSLEDTSYEQYF. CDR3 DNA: TGTGCCAGCAGCTTGGAGGACACGTCCTACGAGCAGTACTTC. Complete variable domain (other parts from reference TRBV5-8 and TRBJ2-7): EAGVTQSPTHLIKTRGQQATLRCSPISGHTSVYWYQQALGLGLQFLLWYDEGEERNRGNFPPRFSGRQFPNYSSELNVNALELEDSALYLCASSLEDTSYEQYFGPGTRLTVT.

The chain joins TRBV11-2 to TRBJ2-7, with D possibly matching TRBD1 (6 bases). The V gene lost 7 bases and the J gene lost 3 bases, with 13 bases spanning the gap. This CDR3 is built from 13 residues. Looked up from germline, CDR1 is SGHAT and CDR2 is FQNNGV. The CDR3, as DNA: TGTGCCAGCAACCCGACAGGCATCTACGAGCAGTACTTC. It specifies CASNPTGIYEQYF. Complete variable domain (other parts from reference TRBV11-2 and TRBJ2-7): EAGVAQSPRYKIIEKRQSVAFWCNPISGHATLYWYQQILGQGPKLLIQFQNNGVVDDSQLPKDRFSAERLKGVDSTLKIQPAKLEDSAVYLCASNPTGIYEQYFGPGTRLTVT.

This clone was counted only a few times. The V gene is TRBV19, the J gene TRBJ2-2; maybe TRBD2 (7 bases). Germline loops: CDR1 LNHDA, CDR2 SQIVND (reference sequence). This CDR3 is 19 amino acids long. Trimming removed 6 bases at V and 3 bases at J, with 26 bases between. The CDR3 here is CASSITRLSGGLDTGELFF. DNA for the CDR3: TGTGCCAGTAGCATCACTCGTTTGTCGGGGGGCCTCGACACCGGGGAGCTGTTTTTT.

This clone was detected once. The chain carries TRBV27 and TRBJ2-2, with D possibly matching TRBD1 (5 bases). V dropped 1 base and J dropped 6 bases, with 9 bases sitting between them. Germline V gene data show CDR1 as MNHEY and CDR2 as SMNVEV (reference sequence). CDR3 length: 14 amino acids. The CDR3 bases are TGTGCCAGCAGTTTATTACAGGTATCCGGGGAGCTGTTTTTT. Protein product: CASSLLQVSGELFF.

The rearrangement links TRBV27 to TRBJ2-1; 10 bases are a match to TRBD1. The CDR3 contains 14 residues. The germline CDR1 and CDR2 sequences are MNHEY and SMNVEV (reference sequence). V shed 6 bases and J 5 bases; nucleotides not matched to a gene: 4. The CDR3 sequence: CASRRTGGNNEQFF. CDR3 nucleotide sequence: TGTGCCAGCAGGCGGACAGGGGGAAACAATGAGCAGTTCTTC.

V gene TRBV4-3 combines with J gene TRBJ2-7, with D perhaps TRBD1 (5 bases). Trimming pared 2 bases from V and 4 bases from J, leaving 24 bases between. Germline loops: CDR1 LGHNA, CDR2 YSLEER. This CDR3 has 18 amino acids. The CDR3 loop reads CASSQTVIRELTKYEQYF. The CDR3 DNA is TGCGCCAGCAGCCAAACGGTTATCAGGGAACTTACAAAGTACGAGCAGTACTTC.

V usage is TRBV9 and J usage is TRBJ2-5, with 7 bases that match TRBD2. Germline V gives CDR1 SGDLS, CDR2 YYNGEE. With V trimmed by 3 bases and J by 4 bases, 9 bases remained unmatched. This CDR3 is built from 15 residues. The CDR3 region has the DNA TGTGCCAGCAGCGCTGGACTGGGGAGGGTAGAGACCCAGTACTTC. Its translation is CASSAGLGRVETQYF.

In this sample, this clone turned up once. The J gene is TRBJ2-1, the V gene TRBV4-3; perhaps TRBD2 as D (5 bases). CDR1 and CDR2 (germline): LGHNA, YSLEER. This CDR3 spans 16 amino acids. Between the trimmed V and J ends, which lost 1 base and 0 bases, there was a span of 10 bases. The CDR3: CASSQGFRGSYNEQFF. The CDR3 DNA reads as TGCGCCAGCAGCCAAGGTTTCCGGGGCTCCTACAATGAGCAGTTCTTC.

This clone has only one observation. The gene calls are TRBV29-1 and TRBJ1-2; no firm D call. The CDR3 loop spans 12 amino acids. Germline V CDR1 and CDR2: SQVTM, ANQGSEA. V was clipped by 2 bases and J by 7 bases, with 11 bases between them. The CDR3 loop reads CSVELGTLGYTF. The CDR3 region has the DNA TGCAGCGTTGAACTTGGTACTCTTGGCTACACCTTC.

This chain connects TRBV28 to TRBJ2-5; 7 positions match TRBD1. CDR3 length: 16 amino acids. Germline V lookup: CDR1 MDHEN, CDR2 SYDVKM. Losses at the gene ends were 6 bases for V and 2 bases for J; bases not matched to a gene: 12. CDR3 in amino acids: CASSLTGTVLQETQYF. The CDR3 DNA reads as TGTGCCAGCAGCCTAACCGGGACAGTCCTACAAGAGACCCAGTACTTC. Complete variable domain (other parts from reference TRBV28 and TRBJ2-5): DVKVTQSSRYLVKRTGEKVFLECVQDMDHENMFWYRQDPGLGLRLIYFSYDVKMKEKGDIPEGYSVSREKKERFSLILESASTNQTSMYLCASSLTGTVLQETQYFGPGTRLLVL.

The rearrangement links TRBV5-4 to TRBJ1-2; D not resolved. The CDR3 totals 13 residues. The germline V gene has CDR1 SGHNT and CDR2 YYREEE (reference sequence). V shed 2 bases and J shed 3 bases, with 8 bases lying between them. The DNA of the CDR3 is TGTGCCAGCAGCTTTCAGGCCGACTATGGCTACACCTTC. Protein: CASSFQADYGYTF.

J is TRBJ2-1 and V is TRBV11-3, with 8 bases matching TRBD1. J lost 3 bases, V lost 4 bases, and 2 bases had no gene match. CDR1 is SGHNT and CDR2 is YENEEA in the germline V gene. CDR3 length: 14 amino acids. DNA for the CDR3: TGTGCCAGCAGCTCAGACAGGGGCTACAATGAGCAGTTCTTC. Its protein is CASSSDRGYNEQFF. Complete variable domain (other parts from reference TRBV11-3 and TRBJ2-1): EAGVVQSPRYKIIEKKQPVAFWCNPISGHNTLYWYLQNLGQGPELLIRYENEEAVDDSQLPKDRFSAERLKGVDSTLKIQPAELGDSAVYLCASSSDRGYNEQFFGPGTRLTVL.

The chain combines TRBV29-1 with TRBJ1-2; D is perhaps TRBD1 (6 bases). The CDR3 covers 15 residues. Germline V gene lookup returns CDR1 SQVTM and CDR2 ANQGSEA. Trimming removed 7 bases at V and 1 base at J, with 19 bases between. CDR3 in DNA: TGCAGCGCCCGGACCTCAGGGGCACTTAACTATGGCTACACCTTC. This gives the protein CSARTSGALNYGYTF. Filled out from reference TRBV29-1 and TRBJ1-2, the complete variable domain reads SAVISQKPSRDICQRGTSLTIQCQVDSQVTMMFWYRQQPGQSLTLIATANQGSEATYESGFVIDKFPISRPNLTFSTLTVSNMSPEDSSIYLCSARTSGALNYGYTFGSGTRLTVV.

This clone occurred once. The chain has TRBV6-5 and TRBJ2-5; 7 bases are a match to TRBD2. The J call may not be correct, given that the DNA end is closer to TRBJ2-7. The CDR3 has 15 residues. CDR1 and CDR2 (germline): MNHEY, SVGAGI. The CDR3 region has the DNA TGTGCCAGCAGTTACTCGTGGGAGGGCCCCCACGAGCAGTACTTC. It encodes CASSYSWEGPHEQYF.

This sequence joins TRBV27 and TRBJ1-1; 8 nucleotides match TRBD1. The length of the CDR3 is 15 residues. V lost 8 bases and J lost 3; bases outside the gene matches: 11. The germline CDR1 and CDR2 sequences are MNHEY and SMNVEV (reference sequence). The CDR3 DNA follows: TGTGCCAGCCGCACAGGGGGTGGGGGAGACACTGAAGCTTTCTTT. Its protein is CASRTGGGGDTEAFF.

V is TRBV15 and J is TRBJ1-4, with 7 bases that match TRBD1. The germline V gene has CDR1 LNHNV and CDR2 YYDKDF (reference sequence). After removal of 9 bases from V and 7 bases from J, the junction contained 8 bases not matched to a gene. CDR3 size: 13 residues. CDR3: CATATGDGEKLFF. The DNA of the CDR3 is TGTGCCACGGCCACAGGGGACGGTGAAAAACTGTTTTTT. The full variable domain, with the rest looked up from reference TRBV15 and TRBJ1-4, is DAMVIQNPRYQVTQFGKPVTLSCSQTLNHNVMYWYQQKSSQAPKLLFHYYDKDFNNEADTPDNFQSRRPNTSFCFLDIRSPGLGDTAMYLCATATGDGEKLFFGSGTQLSVL.

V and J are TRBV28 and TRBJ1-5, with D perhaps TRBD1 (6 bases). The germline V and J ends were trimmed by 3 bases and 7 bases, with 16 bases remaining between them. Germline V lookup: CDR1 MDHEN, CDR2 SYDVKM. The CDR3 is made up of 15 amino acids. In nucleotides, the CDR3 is TGTGCCAGCAGTTTGAAGGATCTCGACAGGCAGCCCCAGCATTTT. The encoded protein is CASSLKDLDRQPQHF.

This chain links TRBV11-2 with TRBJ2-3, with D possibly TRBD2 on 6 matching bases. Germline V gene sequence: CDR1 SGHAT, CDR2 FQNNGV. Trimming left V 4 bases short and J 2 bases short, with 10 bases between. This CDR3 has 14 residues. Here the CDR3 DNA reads TGTGCCAGCAGCTGGGAGGTTCCCACAGATACGCAGTATTTT. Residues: CASSWEVPTDTQYF.